This T cell receptor (beta chain) appears in the sequencing data of a study of HIV-infected patients and healthy controls. Study-wide findings and caveats: Apparent post-therapy Gini recovery among HIV-infected patients was not reproduced with size-matched repertoires. The study did not determine the donors' HLA types.

As concerns this clonotype: Its antigen is as yet unknown.

All unsorted peripheral T cells were captured because whole blood was used without fractionation. Enrolled donors were untreated HIV-infected adults about to begin antiretroviral therapy. Trimming removed 2 bases from V and 2 bases from J, with 7 bases in between. In germline, CDR1 is SGHRS, CDR2 YFSETQ. This CDR3 has 13 amino acids. Alpha and beta constant-region primers primed reverse transcription of around 500 ng RNA. Using multiplexing indices, alpha and beta chain libraries were generated apart by chain-specific third strand synthesis. TCRdb reanalysed the 5' RACE reads using MiXCR and keeps one entry per CDR3 protein. The sample carries approximately 9,500 distinct CDR3 sequences, about 5.2% recorded once.

The starting material was blood, obtained before antiretroviral therapy. The receptor's source is an adult with HIV infection. The chain employs TRBV5-1 and TRBJ1-2; possibly TRBD1 for D (5 bases). CDR3 DNA sequence: TGCGCCAGCAGCTTAGGGGAGAACTATGGCTACACCTTC. Translated, it gives CASSLGENYGYTF.